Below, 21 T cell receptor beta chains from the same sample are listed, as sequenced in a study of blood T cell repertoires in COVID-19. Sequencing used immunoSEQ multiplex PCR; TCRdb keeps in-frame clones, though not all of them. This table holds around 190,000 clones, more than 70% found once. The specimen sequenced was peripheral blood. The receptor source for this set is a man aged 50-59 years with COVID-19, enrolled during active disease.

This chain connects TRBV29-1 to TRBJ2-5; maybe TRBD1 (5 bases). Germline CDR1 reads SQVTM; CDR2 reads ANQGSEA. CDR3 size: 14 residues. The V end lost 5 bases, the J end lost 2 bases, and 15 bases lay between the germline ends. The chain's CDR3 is CSVNGLGRQETQYF. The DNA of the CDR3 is TGCAGCGTTAACGGGTTGGGGCGGCAAGAGACCCAGTACTTC.

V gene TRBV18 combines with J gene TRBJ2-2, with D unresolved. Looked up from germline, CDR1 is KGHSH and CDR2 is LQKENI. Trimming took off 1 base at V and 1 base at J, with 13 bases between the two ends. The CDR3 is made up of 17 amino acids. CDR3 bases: TGTGCCAGCTCACCACTTGGGTCCAGGTTGAACACCGGGGAGCTGTTTTTT. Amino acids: CASSPLGSRLNTGELFF.

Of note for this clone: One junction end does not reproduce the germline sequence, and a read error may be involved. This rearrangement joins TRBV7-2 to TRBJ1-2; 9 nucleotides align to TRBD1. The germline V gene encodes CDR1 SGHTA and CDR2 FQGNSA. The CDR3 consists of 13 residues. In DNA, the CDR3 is TGTGCCAGCGGCTTCGGGACAGGGTCTGGCTACACCTTC. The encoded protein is CASGFGTGSGYTF.

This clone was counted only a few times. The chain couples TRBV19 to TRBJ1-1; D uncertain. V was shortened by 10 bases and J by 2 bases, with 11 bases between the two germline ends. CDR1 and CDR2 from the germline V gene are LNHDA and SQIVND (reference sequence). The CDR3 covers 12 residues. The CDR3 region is CANSRVNTEAFF. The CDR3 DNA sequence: TGTGCCAACAGTAGAGTAAACACTGAAGCTTTCTTT.

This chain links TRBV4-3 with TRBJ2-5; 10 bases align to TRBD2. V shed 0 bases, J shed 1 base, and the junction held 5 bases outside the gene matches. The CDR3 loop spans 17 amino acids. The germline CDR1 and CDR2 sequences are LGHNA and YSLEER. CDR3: CASSQDRTSGIQETQYF. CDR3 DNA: TGCGCCAGCAGCCAAGATAGGACTAGCGGAATCCAAGAGACCCAGTACTTC.

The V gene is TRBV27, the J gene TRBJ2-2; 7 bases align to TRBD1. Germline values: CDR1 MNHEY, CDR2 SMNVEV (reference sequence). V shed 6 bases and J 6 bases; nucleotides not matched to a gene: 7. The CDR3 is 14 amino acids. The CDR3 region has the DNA TGTGCCAGCAGCTATGGACAGGTCCCCGGGGAGCTGTTTTTT. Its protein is CASSYGQVPGELFF.

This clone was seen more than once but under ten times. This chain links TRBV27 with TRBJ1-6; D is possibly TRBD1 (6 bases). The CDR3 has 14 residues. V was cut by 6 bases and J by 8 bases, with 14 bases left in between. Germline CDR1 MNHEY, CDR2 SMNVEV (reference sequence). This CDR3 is CASSGGPGDSPLHF. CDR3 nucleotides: TGTGCCAGCAGCGGGGGGCCTGGGGATTCACCCCTCCACTTT.

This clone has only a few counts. The CDR3 here is CASSQDPTTGSPLHF. CDR3 nucleotides: TGTGCCAGCAGCCAAGATCCGACCACCGGGTCACCCCTCCACTTT. The gene calls are TRBV4-2 and TRBJ1-6; D gene uncertain. This CDR3 has 15 amino acids. Germline loops: CDR1 LGHNA, CDR2 YNFKEQ. The germline V and J ends were trimmed by 0 bases and 10 bases, with 13 bases remaining between them.

Written as DNA, the CDR3 is TGTGCCAGCAGCTTAGATATTGCAAGCCCCTACGAGCAGTACTTC. Translated, it gives CASSLDIASPYEQYF. The V call is TRBV7-2, the J call TRBJ2-7; D uncertain. Trimming stripped 1 base from V and 2 bases from J, with 12 bases between. The CDR3 is made up of 15 amino acids. The germline V gene has CDR1 SGHTA and CDR2 FQGNSA.

The CDR3: CASSLPGQETQYF. The CDR3 coding sequence is TGTGCCAGCAGCTTGCCGGGACAAGAGACCCAGTACTTC. The chain links TRBV5-5 to TRBJ2-5, with D possibly being TRBD2 (5 bases). Per the germline V gene, CDR1 is SGHKS and CDR2 is YYEKEE (reference sequence). Trimming removed 1 base from V and 2 bases from J, with 6 bases in between. CDR3 size: 13 residues.

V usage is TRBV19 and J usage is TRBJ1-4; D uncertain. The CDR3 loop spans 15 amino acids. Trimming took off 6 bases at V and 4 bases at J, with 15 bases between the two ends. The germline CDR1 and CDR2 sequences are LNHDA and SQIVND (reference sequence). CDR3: CASRTNGKINEKLFF. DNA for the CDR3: TGTGCCAGTAGGACTAACGGGAAGATTAATGAAAAACTGTTTTTT.

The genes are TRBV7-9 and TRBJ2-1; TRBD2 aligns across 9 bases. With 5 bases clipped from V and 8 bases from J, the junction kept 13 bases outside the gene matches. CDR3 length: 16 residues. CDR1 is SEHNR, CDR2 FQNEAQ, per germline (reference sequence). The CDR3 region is CASSPQSAGGFDEQFF. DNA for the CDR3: TGTGCCAGCAGCCCTCAATCGGCGGGGGGGTTTGATGAGCAGTTCTTC.

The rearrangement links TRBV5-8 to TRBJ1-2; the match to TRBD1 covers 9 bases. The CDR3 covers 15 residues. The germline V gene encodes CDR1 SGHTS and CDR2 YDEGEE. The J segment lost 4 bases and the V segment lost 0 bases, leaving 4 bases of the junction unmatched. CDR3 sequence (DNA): TGTGCCAGCAGCTTGGAGCACAGGGGGCTCTATGGCTACACCTTC. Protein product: CASSLEHRGLYGYTF. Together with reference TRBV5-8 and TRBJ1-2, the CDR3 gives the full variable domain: EAGVTQSPTHLIKTRGQQATLRCSPISGHTSVYWYQQALGLGLQFLLWYDEGEERNRGNFPPRFSGRQFPNYSSELNVNALELEDSALYLCASSLEHRGLYGYTFGSGTRLTVV.

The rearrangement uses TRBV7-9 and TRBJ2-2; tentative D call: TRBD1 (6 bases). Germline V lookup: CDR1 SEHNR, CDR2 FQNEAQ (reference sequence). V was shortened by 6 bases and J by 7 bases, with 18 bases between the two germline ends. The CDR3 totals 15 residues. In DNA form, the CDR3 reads TGTGCCAGCAGACCAGGGGCAGGGTATAGCGGGGAGCTGTTTTTT. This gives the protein CASRPGAGYSGELFF.

The CDR3 bases are TGTGCCAGCAGCTTAGTTCCCAGGGTTTCTAATTCACCCCTCCACTTT. It translates to CASSLVPRVSNSPLHF. The J gene is TRBJ1-6, the V gene TRBV7-8; weak D call: TRBD1 (5 bases). The germline V gene encodes CDR1 SGHVS and CDR2 FQNEAQ. The CDR3 consists of 16 residues. V shed 1 base and J shed 6 bases, with 13 bases lying between them.

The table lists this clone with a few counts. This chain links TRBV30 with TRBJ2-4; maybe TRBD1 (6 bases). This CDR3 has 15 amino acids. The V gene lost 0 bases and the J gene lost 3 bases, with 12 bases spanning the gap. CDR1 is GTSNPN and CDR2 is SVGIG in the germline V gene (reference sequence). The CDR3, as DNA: TGTGCCTGGAGTGTACCAGGACAGAACAAAAACATTCAGTACTTC. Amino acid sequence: CAWSVPGQNKNIQYF.

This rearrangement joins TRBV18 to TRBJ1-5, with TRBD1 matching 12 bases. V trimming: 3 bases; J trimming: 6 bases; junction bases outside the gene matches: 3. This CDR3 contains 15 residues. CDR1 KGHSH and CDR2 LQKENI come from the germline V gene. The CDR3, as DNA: TGTGCCAGCTCACCGGGACAGGGGGCTAGTCAGCCCCAGCATTTT. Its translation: CASSPGQGASQPQHF.

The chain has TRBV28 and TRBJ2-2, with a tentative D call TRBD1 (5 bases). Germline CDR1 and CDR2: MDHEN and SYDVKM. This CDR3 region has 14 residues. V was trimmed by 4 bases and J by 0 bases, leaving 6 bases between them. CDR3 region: CASSWGANTGELFF. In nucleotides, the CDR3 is TGTGCCAGCAGTTGGGGCGCGAACACCGGGGAGCTGTTTTTT. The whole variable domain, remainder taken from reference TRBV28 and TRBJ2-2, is DVKVTQSSRYLVKRTGEKVFLECVQDMDHENMFWYRQDPGLGLRLIYFSYDVKMKEKGDIPEGYSVSREKKERFSLILESASTNQTSMYLCASSWGANTGELFFGEGSRLTVL.

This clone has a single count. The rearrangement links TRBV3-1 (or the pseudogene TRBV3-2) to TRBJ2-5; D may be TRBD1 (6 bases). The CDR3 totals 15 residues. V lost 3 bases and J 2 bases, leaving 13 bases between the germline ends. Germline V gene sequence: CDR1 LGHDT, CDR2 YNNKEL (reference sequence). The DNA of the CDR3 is TGTGCCAGCAGCCACCCAGGGGACCTTCAAGAGACCCAGTACTTC. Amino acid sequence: CASSHPGDLQETQYF.

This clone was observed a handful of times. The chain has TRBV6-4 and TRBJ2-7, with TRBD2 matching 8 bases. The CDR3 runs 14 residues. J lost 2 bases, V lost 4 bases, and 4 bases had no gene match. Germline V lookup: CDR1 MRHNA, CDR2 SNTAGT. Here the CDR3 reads CASSAQAGAYEQYF. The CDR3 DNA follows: TGTGCCAGCAGTGCCCAAGCGGGAGCCTACGAGCAGTACTTC.

CDR3 DNA sequence: TGTGCCAGCAGCCAAGATGAAATAGGCCCGCGGGGGGGCTACACCGGGGAGCTGTTTTTT. The encoded protein is CASSQDEIGPRGGYTGELFF. The chain uses TRBV4-2 and TRBJ2-2; 9 bases fit TRBD2. The CDR3 runs to 20 residues. From germline, CDR1 is LGHNA and CDR2 YNFKEQ. The ends lost 0 bases at V and 3 bases at J; junction bases unmatched: 14.